Following are 31 T cell receptor beta chains from one sample sequenced in a study of T cells in Graves' hyperthyroidism and ophthalmopathy. Researchers amplified the TCR beta CDR3 regions from RNA transcripts. An initial round of RT-PCR targeting the TCR CDR3 relied on the HTBI primer set. One entry per CDR3 protein results from TCRdb running MiXCR on the multiplex PCR reads. The repertoire holds about 500,000 distinct CDR3 sequences, with 15% to 20% as singletons. The sample comprised blood. The receptor set was obtained from a woman aged 25 to 39 with Graves' ophthalmopathy.

This clonotype turned up a few times. The genes are TRBV24-1 and TRBJ2-1; D is possibly TRBD2 (5 bases). The CDR3 sequence is 15 residues long. Germline values: CDR1 KGHDR, CDR2 SFDVKD. V gave up 8 bases and J gave up 0 bases, with 13 bases separating them. The CDR3, as DNA: TGTGCCACCACCTTTGGTGGGAGCTCCTACAATGAGCAGTTCTTC. It is translated as CATTFGGSSYNEQFF.

This clonotype was detected only a few times. The chain uses TRBV6-5 and TRBJ2-7; 7 bases fit TRBD2. Germline assignment: CDR1 MNHEY and CDR2 SVGAGI. The trim removed 2 bases at V and 5 bases at J, leaving 12 bases unmatched. The CDR3 is 16 residues long. The CDR3 coding sequence is TGTGCCAGCAGTTACCCAACGGGAGGTTCGTGGGACGAGCAGTACTTC. Translated: CASSYPTGGSWDEQYF.

This clonotype appeared a single time. The chain employs TRBV11-3 and TRBJ1-3; D not certain. V gave up 7 bases and J gave up 13 bases, with 20 bases separating them. The germline V gene encodes CDR1 SGHNT and CDR2 YENEEA. This CDR3 has 13 amino acids. CDR3 residues: CASTMTDSPRIYF. The CDR3 nucleotides read TGTGCCAGCACCATGACGGACTCGCCGCGAATATATTTT.

This clonotype was seen many times. This chain connects TRBV28 to TRBJ2-1, with D unclear. V lost 8 bases and J 6 bases, leaving 11 bases between the germline ends. Germline V lookup: CDR1 MDHEN, CDR2 SYDVKM. This CDR3 spans 12 amino acids. CDR3 in amino acids: CASSKRANEQFF. In DNA, the CDR3 is TGTGCCAGCTCCAAAAGGGCCAATGAGCAGTTCTTC.

This clonotype was seen repeatedly, ten times or more. J is TRBJ1-4 and V is TRBV30; the D is unclear. Trimming left V 2 bases short and J 7 bases short, with 14 bases between. The CDR3 has 14 residues. The V gene's germline CDR1 is GTSNPN and CDR2 SVGIG (reference sequence). CDR3 sequence (DNA): TGTGCCTGGAGTATGGCGACTCCTGGTGAAAAACTGTTTTTT. Encoded protein: CAWSMATPGEKLFF.

The chain combines TRBV4-3 with TRBJ2-1; no clear D. Germline CDR1 and CDR2: LGHNA and YSLEER. V was cut by 1 base and J by 4 bases, with 11 bases left in between. The CDR3 runs to 15 residues. DNA for the CDR3: TGCGCCAGCAGCCAAGTCTCCGTTTCTTACAATGAGCAGTTCTTC. Amino acids: CASSQVSVSYNEQFF.

In its sample, this clonotype was seen many times. The rearrangement uses TRBV2 and TRBJ2-5; 11 bases align to TRBD1. There are 16 residues in the CDR3. CDR1 and CDR2 (germline): SNHLY, FYNNEI. Trimming cost V 5 bases and J 5 bases; bases outside gene matches: 10. CDR3 loop: CASSFTGTGGFETQYF. The CDR3 DNA reads as TGTGCCAGCAGTTTCACCGGGACAGGGGGTTTCGAGACCCAGTACTTC.

The genes are TRBV3-1 and TRBJ2-2; D ambiguous. V was pared by 4 bases and J by 2 bases, with 11 bases between. Germline CDR1 and CDR2: LGHDT and YNNKEL (reference sequence). This CDR3 spans 15 amino acids. CDR3 region: CASSLLRDNTGELFF. CDR3 bases: TGTGCCAGCAGCCTTCTGCGAGATAACACCGGGGAGCTGTTTTTT.

This chain uses TRBV5-4 with TRBJ2-3; D possibly corresponds to TRBD2 (6 bases). The length of the CDR3 is 15 residues. Germline CDR1 and CDR2: SGHNT and YYREEE (reference sequence). V dropped 0 bases and J dropped 4 bases, with 12 bases sitting between them. CDR3 residues: CASSLGLVGSDTQYF. For the CDR3, the DNA is TGTGCCAGCAGCTTGGGACTAGTCGGGTCAGATACGCAGTATTTT.

The CDR3 sequence: CASRQDRGFNQPQHF. DNA of the CDR3: TGTGCCAGTAGGCAAGACAGGGGGTTCAATCAGCCCCAGCATTTT. The V call is TRBV19, the J call TRBJ1-5; 9 nucleotides line up with TRBD1. Germline trimming cut 6 bases from V and 3 bases from J; bases unmatched to any gene: 6. This CDR3 spans 15 amino acids. Germline V CDR1 and CDR2: LNHDA, SQIVND (reference sequence).

This clonotype has at least ten counts. The V gene is TRBV6-1, the J gene TRBJ1-5; the D gene is possibly TRBD1 (5 bases). CDR3 length equals 12 residues. V lost 6 bases, J lost 6 bases, and 9 bases lay in between. CDR1 and CDR2 from the germline V gene are MNHNS and SASEGT. The CDR3 loop is CASSQGAQPQHF. The CDR3 DNA reads as TGTGCCAGCAGCCAAGGGGCTCAGCCCCAGCATTTT.

This clonotype was detected ten times or more. V is TRBV20-1 and J is TRBJ2-4; 8 bases align to TRBD2. This CDR3 is 13 amino acids long. The ends lost 5 bases at V and 8 bases at J; junction bases unmatched: 8. The germline V gene encodes CDR1 DFQATT and CDR2 SNEGSKA (reference sequence). CDR3 loop: CSAPPGLEDIQYF. The CDR3 DNA reads TGCAGTGCTCCTCCGGGACTAGAGGACATTCAGTACTTC.

This rearrangement joins TRBV18 to TRBJ2-1; D may be TRBD2 (5 bases). In germline, CDR1 is KGHSH, CDR2 LQKENI. The CDR3 contains 17 residues. V lost 0 bases, J lost 10 bases, and 22 bases lay in between. CDR3 loop: CASSPPRLSETTVEQFF. For the CDR3, the DNA is TGTGCCAGCTCACCACCACGTTTAAGCGAGACTACGGTGGAGCAGTTCTTC.

The chain links TRBV20-1 to TRBJ1-6, with unresolved D. V was cut by 4 bases and J by 8 bases, with 6 bases left in between. Germline CDR1 reads DFQATT; CDR2 reads SNEGSKA (reference sequence). This CDR3 is 11 amino acids long. The CDR3 loop is CSAIEDSPLHF. The CDR3 DNA follows: TGCAGTGCTATCGAAGATTCACCCCTCCACTTT.

This clonotype was observed at least ten times. This chain connects TRBV9 to TRBJ2-1; D is ambiguous. Trimming stripped 4 bases from V and 9 bases from J, with 17 bases between. CDR1 and CDR2 (germline): SGDLS, YYNGEE. The CDR3 covers 14 residues. CDR3: CASSPSGRAAEQFF. The DNA for the CDR3 is TGTGCCAGCAGCCCTTCTGGACGGGCGGCTGAGCAGTTCTTC.

The V call is TRBV20-1, the J call TRBJ2-4, with TRBD1 matching 10 bases. V was clipped by 1 base and J by 3 bases; unmatched bases: 9. Per germline, CDR1 DFQATT and CDR2 SNEGSKA (reference sequence). The CDR3 contains 17 residues. The CDR3 sequence is CSARGRDRGEGKNIQYF. Written as DNA, the CDR3 is TGCAGTGCTAGAGGCCGGGACAGGGGAGAGGGCAAAAACATTCAGTACTTC.

The chain is built from TRBV19 and TRBJ2-7; 7 nucleotides agree with TRBD1. The CDR3 extends over 13 amino acids. Germline lookup yields CDR1 LNHDA and CDR2 SQIVND (reference sequence). Unmatched junction bases numbered 6, after V lost 7 bases and J lost 3 bases. CDR3 loop: CASTMGDSYEQYF. The DNA of the CDR3 is TGTGCCAGTACCATGGGGGACAGCTACGAGCAGTACTTC.

This clonotype was detected many times. At one end the junction does not follow the germline gene, possibly because of a read error. In DNA, the CDR3 is TGTGCCAGCAGCCTCGGACAGGGCGGAGATACGCAGTATTTT. Translated: CASSLGQGGDTQYF. This chain uses TRBV5-1 with TRBJ2-3; 8 bases are shared with TRBD1. This CDR3 is 14 amino acids long. CDR1 is SGHRS and CDR2 is YFSETQ in the germline V gene.

This clonotype showed up many times. The V call is TRBV11-2, the J call TRBJ2-7; D is unclear. Germline V lookup: CDR1 SGHAT, CDR2 FQNNGV. Between the trimmed V and J ends, which lost 4 bases and 3 bases, there was a span of 16 bases. The CDR3 has 15 residues. CDR3 protein: CASSSGPGPSYEQYF. The CDR3 region has the DNA TGTGCCAGCAGCTCCGGACCGGGCCCTAGCTACGAGCAGTACTTC.

This clonotype was detected ten times or more. The rearrangement uses TRBV28 and TRBJ2-7; possible D gene TRBD2, 5 bases. Germline V lookup: CDR1 MDHEN, CDR2 SYDVKM. This CDR3 is built from 14 residues. Trimming removed 10 bases at V and 0 bases at J, with 16 bases between. Here the CDR3 reads CATKPGGTSYEQYF. CDR3 DNA: TGTGCCACTAAGCCCGGAGGAACCTCCTACGAGCAGTACTTC. The full variable domain, its missing parts supplied by reference TRBV28 and TRBJ2-7, is DVKVTQSSRYLVKRTGEKVFLECVQDMDHENMFWYRQDPGLGLRLIYFSYDVKMKEKGDIPEGYSVSREKKERFSLILESASTNQTSMYLCATKPGGTSYEQYFGPGTRLTVT.

Ten or more counts support this clonotype. The chain carries TRBV7-2 and TRBJ2-3, with D perhaps matching TRBD2 (5 bases). With 5 bases removed from V and 6 bases from J, the gap between germline ends came to 12 bases. CDR1 is SGHTA and CDR2 is FQGNSA in the germline V gene. This CDR3 spans 13 amino acids. CDR3 sequence reads: CASSQTTIDTQYF. CDR3 DNA sequence: TGTGCCAGCAGCCAAACGACTATCGATACGCAGTATTTT.

This clonotype was observed a few times. This chain connects TRBV12-3 or TRBV12-4 to TRBJ1-5; maybe TRBD1 (5 bases). The CDR3 loop spans 15 amino acids. Trimming left V 6 bases short and J 3 bases short, with 15 bases between. The CDR3 loop reads CASSSMTAFNQPQHF. The CDR3 DNA reads as TGTGCCAGCAGCTCCATGACAGCATTCAATCAGCCCCAGCATTTT.

This clonotype was observed a handful of times. Relative to the germline gene, one junction end is altered; a read error may explain this. V usage is TRBV29-1 and J usage is TRBJ2-1; possible D gene TRBD2, 6 bases. The CDR3 is 14 residues long. Germline V gene lookup returns CDR1 SQVTM and CDR2 ANQGSEA. Here the CDR3 DNA reads TGCAGCGTTGAAATGGGGGGATCCTGCAATGAGCAGTTCTTC. Encoded protein: CSVEMGGSCNEQFF.

This clonotype has a handful of counts. The rearrangement links TRBV20-1 to TRBJ2-1; TRBD2 matches 9 bases. J gave up 15 bases and V 0 bases, and 12 bases lay outside the gene matches. The length of the CDR3 is 14 residues. Per the germline V gene, CDR1 is DFQATT and CDR2 is SNEGSKA (reference sequence). The CDR3 is CSARDSVAGAGRFF. CDR3 bases: TGCAGTGCTAGAGATTCTGTAGCGGGAGCTGGCCGGTTCTTC.

At least ten counts were recorded for this clonotype. CDR3 sequence reads: CASSLEAGVDIQYF. The CDR3 region has the DNA TGTGCCAGCAGCCTGGAAGCGGGAGTTGACATTCAGTACTTC. The rearrangement uses TRBV11-2 and TRBJ2-4; the match to TRBD2 covers 8 bases. The CDR3 runs 14 residues. V dropped 5 bases and J dropped 8; count of bases not matched to a gene: 8. Germline V gene data show CDR1 as SGHAT and CDR2 as FQNNGV.

Notes on this clonotype: Given a much more abundant clone one base away, this may be a read error. The J gene is TRBJ2-1, the V gene TRBV28; D not certain. Per the germline V gene, CDR1 is MDHEN and CDR2 is SYDVKM. The CDR3 sequence is 12 residues long. The V and J ends lost 6 bases and 9 bases respectively, with 12 bases between them. The CDR3 sequence is CASSAEWGEQFF. The DNA of the CDR3 is TGTGCCAGCAGCGCGGAGTGGGGTGAGCAGTTCTTC.

The chain joins TRBV5-5 to TRBJ2-4; TRBD2 matches at 8 bases. The V gene end was trimmed by 3 bases and the J gene end by 6 bases; junction bases not matched to a gene: 8. Germline CDR1 reads SGHKS; CDR2 reads YYEKEE (reference sequence). This CDR3 is built from 15 residues. CDR3 region: CASSWGRGGGNIQYF. Written as DNA, the CDR3 is TGTGCCAGCAGCTGGGGACGGGGGGGCGGAAACATTCAGTACTTC.

This chain joins TRBV11-3 and TRBJ2-1; weak D call: TRBD2 (6 bases). Per germline, CDR1 SGHNT and CDR2 YENEEA. V lost 5 bases and J lost 15, with 20 bases in between. The CDR3 runs to 13 residues. CDR3: CASSHTTPGASFF. CDR3 nucleotides: TGTGCCAGCAGCCATACGACCCCGGGAGCATCGTTCTTC.

At least ten counts were recorded for this clonotype. The J gene is TRBJ1-5, the V gene TRBV2, with no clear D. The V end lost 3 bases, the J end lost 0 bases, and 12 bases lay between the germline ends. The CDR3 has 16 residues. The germline gives CDR1 SNHLY, CDR2 FYNNEI. In nucleotides, the CDR3 is TGTGCCAGCAGTGACGCACCACCTTTTAGCAATCAGCCCCAGCATTTT. Protein product: CASSDAPPFSNQPQHF.

This clonotype was seen at least ten times. The chain links TRBV19 to TRBJ2-1, with 12 bases matching TRBD2. The CDR3 consists of 17 residues. V was pared by 10 bases and J by 0 bases, with 10 bases of the junction left unmatched. Germline CDR1 and CDR2: LNHDA and SQIVND (reference sequence). The CDR3 is CATRGLAGPSSYNEQFF. As DNA, the CDR3 is TGTGCCACCAGGGGACTAGCGGGCCCTAGCTCCTACAATGAGCAGTTCTTC.

This clonotype was counted ten times or more. The rearrangement uses TRBV30 and TRBJ2-7; 9 positions agree with TRBD1. The CDR3 covers 14 residues. The germline V gene encodes CDR1 GTSNPN and CDR2 SVGIG (reference sequence). The J segment lost 4 bases and the V segment lost 3 bases, leaving 7 bases of the junction unmatched. CDR3 region: CAWSGGTGRYEQYF. CDR3 coding DNA: TGTGCCTGGAGCGGAGGGACAGGGCGGTACGAGCAGTACTTC.